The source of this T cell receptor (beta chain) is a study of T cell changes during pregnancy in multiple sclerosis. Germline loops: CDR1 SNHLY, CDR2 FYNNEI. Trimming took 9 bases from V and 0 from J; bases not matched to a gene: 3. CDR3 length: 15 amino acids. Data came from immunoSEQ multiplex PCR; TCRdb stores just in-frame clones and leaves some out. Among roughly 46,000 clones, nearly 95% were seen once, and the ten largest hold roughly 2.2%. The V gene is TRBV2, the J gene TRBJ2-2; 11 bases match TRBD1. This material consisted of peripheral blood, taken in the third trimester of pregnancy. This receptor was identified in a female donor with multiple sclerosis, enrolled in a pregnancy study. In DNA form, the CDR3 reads TGTGCCAGTGGACAGGGGGCGACGAACACCGGGGAGCTGTTTTTT. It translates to CASGQGATNTGELFF.